This T cell receptor beta chain was recovered during a study of control samples from healthy donors and cancer patients. Here immunoSEQ multiplex PCR was the method, and the copy in TCRdb shows in-frame clones only, minus some. The data contain some 71,000 clones, 90% of them singletons. This TCR came from a woman in her forties or fifties with colorectal cancer. The source material was PBMCs.

The CDR3 is CASSEAQDTGELFF. The CDR3 region has the DNA TGCGCCAGCAGTGAAGCCCAAGACACCGGGGAGCTGTTTTTT. The gene calls are TRBV10-1 and TRBJ2-2; D gene ambiguous. CDR1 is WNHNN, CDR2 SYGVQD, per germline (reference sequence). V shed 3 bases and J shed 3 bases, with 8 bases lying between them. The CDR3 totals 14 residues.